Listed below are T cell receptor beta chains from one sample, sequenced in a study of cytomegalovirus exposure and HLA in healthy donors. The method was immunoSEQ multiplex PCR; TCRdb's version includes in-frame clones alone and lacks a portion of them. The profile shows more than 110,000 clones, just over 85% of them singletons. The sequenced sample was PBMCs. These receptors all come from a woman younger than 35 in good health and CMV-seropositive. CDR3s include the opening cysteine and the closing phenylalanine or tryptophan. Fields, in order: D gene, V gene, clone size, J gene, CDR3 DNA, CDR3 protein. D genes are given only for firm matches. Where a row states a size, it is once, few, many or the class of an expanded clone; other rows omit it.

TRBD1,TRBV18,NA,TRBJ1-1,TGTGCCAGCTCACCCCGGGACAGGGGGCGATTGAACACTGAAGCTTTCTTT,CASSPRDRGRLNTEAFF
TRBD1,TRBV9,NA,TRBJ2-1,TGTGCCAGCAGCGCCTCATCAGGGGGACGGAATGAGCAGTTCTTC,CASSASSGGRNEQFF
NA,TRBV9,NA,TRBJ1-2,TGTGCCAGCAGCGCCGGGATCCCGGTAGTTGGGGGCTACACCTTC,CASSAGIPVVGGYTF
NA,TRBV6-6,NA,TRBJ2-2,TGTGCCAGCAGTTATTCCACTGAGGAGCTGTTTTTT,CASSYSTEELFF
NA,TRBV6-6,NA,TRBJ2-1,TGTGCCAGCAGTTATGCGTATGAGCAGTTCTTC,CASSYAYEQFF
NA,TRBV7-9,NA,TRBJ2-7,TGTGCCAGCAGCTTAGACAGGGGGGGCTACTACGAGCAGTACTTC,CASSLDRGGYYEQYF
NA,TRBV7-8,once,TRBJ2-1,TGTGCCAGCAGCTCCAGACCGTGGGGGCTGAATGAGCAGTTCTTC,CASSSRPWGLNEQFF
NA,TRBV28,once,TRBJ1-5,TGTGCCAGCAGAGATCCAGGGTTTAGCAATCAGCCCCAGCATTTT,CASRDPGFSNQPQHF
TRBD2,TRBV7-2,NA,TRBJ2-5,TGTGCCAGCAGCCTAGGGGGGACTAGGGGACTCGAGACCCAGTACTTC,CASSLGGTRGLETQYF
NA,TRBV29-1,once,TRBJ1-2,TGCAGCGTTGCATTAATCCGGGAAGGCCTTGGTGGCTACACCTTC,CSVALIREGLGGYTF
TRBD1,TRBV19,NA,TRBJ2-1,TGTGCCAGTAGTATGGGACAGGGTTACAATGAGCAGTTCTTC,CASSMGQGYNEQFF
TRBD2,TRBV11-1,few,TRBJ2-7,TGTGCCAGCAGCGCCGCTAGCGGGCGGCTATCCTACGAGCAGTACTTC,CASSAASGRLSYEQYF
NA,TRBV29-1,NA,TRBJ2-5,TGCAGCGTTGAAGTTAGTCGAGAGACCCAGTACTTC,CSVEVSRETQYF
TRBD2,TRBV7-9,once,TRBJ2-7,TGTGCCAGCAGCCGCACTAGCGGGGGGGCCTACGAGCAGTACTTC,CASSRTSGGAYEQYF
TRBD1,TRBV11-2,NA,TRBJ1-4,TGTGCCAGCAGCTTAGAAGGGTCAGGGGGACTGTTTTTT,CASSLEGSGGLFF
TRBD2,TRBV5-1,NA,TRBJ2-3,TGCGCCAGCAGCCCTACTAGCGGGAGCACAGATACGCAGTATTTT,CASSPTSGSTDTQYF
NA,TRBV7-9,NA,TRBJ2-3,TGTGCCAGCAGCTTTAGGGGCGATACGCAGTATTTT,CASSFRGDTQYF